This TCR beta chain was obtained from a study of CXCR3-negative and CXCR3-positive naive CD8 T cells. Study-wide results and limits: Similar TRBV-TRBJ usage was seen in naive cells (both CXCR3-negative and CXCR3-positive), but memory cells differed.

On this clonotype: Its cognate antigen is unknown.

The CDR3 totals 13 residues. Germline V gene sequence: CDR1 MGHDK, CDR2 SYGVNS. Each CD8+ T cell subset was sorted in triplicate, hundreds of thousands of cells each. Phenotypically, naive CD8+ T cells corresponded to CD45RO-CCR7+CD27+CD95-. Libraries of TRB cDNA were made by 5' RACE and carried UMIs. TCRdb re-analyzed the 5' RACE reads; it lists each CDR3 protein once, without DNA. This sample's clone table lists 130,000 or so distinct CDR3 sequences. V gene TRBV25-1 combines with J gene TRBJ1-5; TCRdb reports TRBD1, a call that lacks DNA to check it against. The sample was naive CXCR3- CD8+ T cells from blood. As for subset: CD45RO-CCR7+CD27+CD95- naive CD8+ T cells lacking CXCR3 (TNR3-). The origin of this receptor is a human donor in good health. Some clones in this sample may be carry-over from other donors' samples. The CDR3 region is CASTGQGNQPQHF.